A single sample gave rise to the 27 T cell receptor beta chains below, sequenced in a study of T-cell reconstitution after alpha-beta-depleted transplantation in children. Unique molecular identifiers were incorporated when the TCRbeta library was constructed. TCRdb reanalysed the PCR reads using MiXCR and keeps one entry per CDR3 protein. The sample carries approximately 650,000 distinct CDR3 sequences, approximately 14% recorded once. Sample: PBMCs, taken before TCRalphabeta/CD19-depleted stem cell transplant. Receptors originate from a girl aged 2 to 10 with congenital amegakaryocytic thrombocytopenia, due to receive a stem cell transplant.

The CDR3 sequence: CSATRAEGGPGDTQYF. DNA of the CDR3: TGCAGTGCTACCAGGGCCGAGGGGGGCCCAGGGGATACGCAGTATTTT. V and J are TRBV20-1 and TRBJ2-3; D tentatively reads TRBD1 or TRBD2 (6 bases each). The CDR3 runs 16 residues. V was shortened by 4 bases and J by 6 bases, with 23 bases between the two germline ends. Germline V gene lookup returns CDR1 DFQATT and CDR2 SNEGSKA (reference sequence).

This clonotype has more than one count but fewer than ten. The V call is TRBV11-2, the J call TRBJ1-3, with a weak D call TRBD1 (5 bases). CDR1 is SGHAT and CDR2 is FQNNGV in the germline V gene. Trimming left V 2 bases short and J 0 bases short, with 11 bases between. CDR3 length: 16 residues. CDR3 sequence (DNA): TGTGCCAGCAGCTTATCCGGCAGGGCCTCTGGAAACACCATATATTTT. It translates to CASSLSGRASGNTIYF. Based on the CDR3 plus reference TRBV11-2 and TRBJ1-3, the full variable domain is EAGVAQSPRYKIIEKRQSVAFWCNPISGHATLYWYQQILGQGPKLLIQFQNNGVVDDSQLPKDRFSAERLKGVDSTLKIQPAKLEDSAVYLCASSLSGRASGNTIYFGEGSWLTVV.

This clonotype was recorded many times. The chain has TRBV20-1 and TRBJ1-5; D gene uncertain. Per germline, CDR1 DFQATT and CDR2 SNEGSKA (reference sequence). Trimming left V 6 bases short and J 3 bases short, with 12 bases between. The CDR3 loop spans 13 amino acids. The CDR3 DNA follows: TGCAGTGCGAGCAGGCAGGTCAATCAGCCCCAGCATTTT. Protein: CSASRQVNQPQHF.

This clonotype has at least ten counts. The rearrangement links TRBV5-1 to TRBJ2-7, with no clear D. Trimming stripped 0 bases from V and 2 bases from J, with 9 bases between. The CDR3 extends over 14 amino acids. Germline CDR1 reads SGHRS; CDR2 reads YFSETQ. This CDR3 is CASSLVSVTYEQYF. As DNA, the CDR3 is TGCGCCAGCAGCTTGGTGTCGGTAACCTACGAGCAGTACTTC.

The J gene is TRBJ2-7, the V gene TRBV12-3 or TRBV12-4; the D is unclear. The CDR3 consists of 12 residues. With 2 bases removed from V and 7 bases from J, the gap between germline ends came to 9 bases. CDR3 in amino acids: CASSLRREEQYF. DNA for the CDR3: TGTGCCAGCAGTTTAAGGCGAGAAGAGCAGTACTTC.

The table lists this clonotype with many counts. V gene TRBV5-1 combines with J gene TRBJ2-7, with TRBD2 identical over 11 bases. The CDR3 is 15 amino acids. V lost 4 bases and J lost 4; bases outside the gene matches: 7. Per germline, CDR1 SGHRS and CDR2 YFSETQ. The CDR3 DNA sequence: TGCGCCAGCAGCCCAACTAGCGGGAGAACGTACGAGCAGTACTTC. Translated: CASSPTSGRTYEQYF.

This clonotype came up a few times. The rearrangement uses TRBV5-6 and TRBJ2-2, with a tentative D call TRBD2 (6 bases). V lost 3 bases, J lost 10 bases, and 19 bases lay in between. From germline, CDR1 is SGHDT and CDR2 YYEEEE. The length of the CDR3 is 15 residues. CDR3 in amino acids: CASSWRDRQAVELFF. Here the CDR3 DNA reads TGTGCCAGCAGCTGGCGGGACCGACAAGCAGTGGAGCTGTTTTTT.

The chain combines TRBV27 with TRBJ2-7; TRBD2 matches 7 bases. Germline values: CDR1 MNHEY, CDR2 SMNVEV (reference sequence). The V and J ends lost 3 bases and 7 bases, in that order; junction bases with no gene match: 9. This CDR3 has 14 residues. The CDR3 loop is CASSFRAGRGEQYF. CDR3 nucleotides: TGTGCCAGCAGTTTTAGAGCAGGGAGGGGAGAGCAGTACTTC.

There are many counts of this clonotype. V and J are TRBV29-1 and TRBJ2-3, with 7 nucleotides matching TRBD2. Trimming at V came to 1 base and at J to 3 bases, leaving 4 bases not matched to a gene. Germline lookup yields CDR1 SQVTM and CDR2 ANQGSEA. CDR3 length equals 14 residues. In nucleotides, the CDR3 is TGCAGCGTTGAAGGGGGGGGACGAACAGATACGCAGTATTTT. Translation: CSVEGGGRTDTQYF.

This clonotype was seen only a few times. The chain joins TRBV7-7 to TRBJ2-5; either TRBD1 or TRBD2 may supply D (5 bases each). V lost 3 bases and J 4 bases, leaving 15 bases between the germline ends. Germline values: CDR1 SSHAT, CDR2 FNYEAQ (reference sequence). This CDR3 has 15 residues. The DNA for the CDR3 is TGTGCCAGCAGCTTCGGGGACGTTGGGGGAGAGACCCAGTACTTC. Translated, it gives CASSFGDVGGETQYF.

This clonotype has a count of ten or more. This chain links TRBV12-3 or TRBV12-4 with TRBJ2-1; no clear D. The CDR3 extends over 11 amino acids. The V and J ends lost 7 bases and 6 bases respectively, with 7 bases between them. The CDR3 spells CASNSRNEQFF. CDR3 nucleotides: TGTGCCAGCAACAGCCGCAATGAGCAGTTCTTC.

This clonotype was detected a few times. V and J are TRBV28 and TRBJ1-4; D not certain. The V and J ends lost 5 bases and 5 bases respectively, with 9 bases between them. Germline CDR1 and CDR2: MDHEN and SYDVKM. This CDR3 contains 13 residues. The CDR3 DNA sequence: TGTGCCAGCAGTCCACTGATGAATGAAAAACTGTTTTTT. Translation gives CASSPLMNEKLFF.

This clonotype was picked up many times. V and J are TRBV20-1 and TRBJ2-2; 7 bases align to TRBD1. CDR1 and CDR2 from the germline V gene are DFQATT and SNEGSKA (reference sequence). This CDR3 has 13 amino acids. Losses at the gene ends were 2 bases for V and 7 bases for J; bases not matched to a gene: 4. The CDR3 bases are TGCAGTGCTAGACAGGGGGTACACGGGGAGCTGTTTTTT. Translating gives CSARQGVHGELFF.

The chain joins TRBV2 to TRBJ2-1; D is undetermined. Deletions cut 6 bases from V and 0 bases from J, with 12 bases between. Germline V lookup: CDR1 SNHLY, CDR2 FYNNEI. The CDR3 runs to 15 residues. This chain's CDR3 is CASSGSASSYNEQFF. CDR3 bases: TGTGCCAGCAGCGGCTCCGCTAGCTCCTACAATGAGCAGTTCTTC.

This clonotype turned up a few times. The V and J genes are TRBV10-3 and TRBJ2-3; D is possibly TRBD2 (7 bases). Looked up from germline, CDR1 is ENHRY and CDR2 is SYGVKD. V lost 10 bases and J 4 bases, leaving 12 bases between the germline ends. This CDR3 is built from 12 residues. CDR3 region: CATEGGADTQYF. For the CDR3, the DNA is TGTGCCACCGAGGGGGGGGCAGATACGCAGTATTTT.

This clonotype has at least ten counts. The chain is built from TRBV27 and TRBJ2-7; no clear D. The germline CDR1 and CDR2 sequences are MNHEY and SMNVEV (reference sequence). The ends were cut back, 5 bases at V and 4 bases at J, with 21 bases in the middle. The CDR3 loop spans 16 amino acids. The chain's CDR3 is CASSPLSTYGVYEQYF. The CDR3 DNA reads as TGTGCCAGCAGTCCCCTTTCAACCTATGGGGTTTACGAGCAGTACTTC.

There are a few counts of this clonotype. V and J are TRBV7-9 and TRBJ1-1; a weak D match, TRBD1 (5 bases). The germline CDR1 and CDR2 sequences are SEHNR and FQNEAQ (reference sequence). V lost 2 bases and J lost 0, with 16 bases in between. The CDR3 runs to 17 residues. The CDR3 DNA reads as TGTGCCAGCAGCTTAATGGGTCGAGTGGGGCTGAACACTGAAGCTTTCTTT. Residues: CASSLMGRVGLNTEAFF.

This clonotype was counted at least ten times. The chain couples TRBV29-1 to TRBJ1-1; possibly TRBD1 for D (5 bases). V was trimmed by 4 bases and J by 1 base, leaving 19 bases between them. The germline V gene has CDR1 SQVTM and CDR2 ANQGSEA. This CDR3 contains 16 residues. CDR3 residues: CSVVNVGAARNTEAFF. In DNA, the CDR3 is TGCAGCGTTGTAAACGTTGGGGCAGCCAGGAACACTGAAGCTTTCTTT.

This clonotype showed up many times. V gene TRBV29-1 combines with J gene TRBJ1-1; D is unclear. The CDR3 spans 15 residues. In germline, CDR1 is SQVTM, CDR2 ANQGSEA. Trimming removed 1 base from V and 4 bases from J, with 16 bases in between. CDR3 protein: CSVEGRLDSATEAFF. For the CDR3, the DNA is TGCAGCGTTGAAGGTCGATTGGACTCCGCCACTGAAGCTTTCTTT.

This chain connects TRBV20-1 to TRBJ2-7, with 9 positions matching TRBD2. CDR1 and CDR2 (germline): DFQATT, SNEGSKA (reference sequence). With V trimmed by 4 bases and J by 4 bases, 11 bases remained unmatched. CDR3 length: 15 amino acids. The CDR3 region is CSAMALAGTQYEQYF. The CDR3 nucleotides are TGCAGTGCTATGGCCCTAGCGGGGACTCAATACGAGCAGTACTTC.

The gene calls are TRBV7-9 and TRBJ2-3; D possibly uses TRBD1 or TRBD2 (5 bases each). V lost 5 bases and J lost 5, with 17 bases in between. Germline V gene sequence: CDR1 SEHNR, CDR2 FQNEAQ (reference sequence). The length of the CDR3 is 15 residues. DNA for the CDR3: TGTGCCAGCAGCCCCTCTGGGGCGAGGGGAGATACGCAGTATTTT. This encodes CASSPSGARGDTQYF.

This clonotype has ten or more counts. This chain uses TRBV6-5 with TRBJ2-5; 9 nucleotides agree with TRBD1. The germline V gene has CDR1 MNHEY and CDR2 SVGAGI. The ends lost 4 bases at V and 4 bases at J; junction bases unmatched: 7. CDR3 length: 15 residues. The CDR3 bases are TGTGCCAGCAGTTTAAAAGGACAGGGGAGAGAGACCCAGTACTTC. Translating gives CASSLKGQGRETQYF.

V is TRBV7-8 and J is TRBJ2-1, with 16 nucleotides matching TRBD2. Unmatched junction bases numbered 8, after V lost 3 bases and J lost 9 bases. This CDR3 has 17 amino acids. The germline V gene encodes CDR1 SGHVS and CDR2 FQNEAQ. The chain's CDR3 is CASSFGTSGRGVSEQFF. The CDR3 coding sequence is TGTGCCAGCAGCTTCGGGACTAGCGGGAGGGGGGTGAGTGAGCAGTTCTTC.

At least ten counts were recorded for this clonotype. CDR3 coding DNA: TGTGCCAGCAGTGACCGTCGACTAGTTCCCGAGCAGTACTTC. It translates to CASSDRRLVPEQYF. The gene calls are TRBV28 and TRBJ2-7; a possible D gene is TRBD2 (6 bases). V was cut by 5 bases and J by 6 bases, with 17 bases left in between. CDR3 length equals 14 residues. Germline V lookup: CDR1 MDHEN, CDR2 SYDVKM.

This clonotype was counted a few times. The CDR3 DNA reads as TGTGCCAGCAGCTTGACTCTCTCGCCAAATGAGCAGTTCTTC. This encodes CASSLTLSPNEQFF. The rearrangement uses TRBV7-3 and TRBJ2-1; D gene unclear. CDR1 and CDR2 (germline): SGHTA, FQGTGA. The CDR3 length is 14 residues. Trimming left V 3 bases short and J 7 bases short, with 13 bases between.

This clonotype was picked up many times. The chain is built from TRBV28 and TRBJ2-1, with 8 nucleotides matching TRBD2. The length of the CDR3 is 15 residues. Trimming removed 10 bases from V and 7 bases from J; junction bases left unmatched: 15. From germline, CDR1 is MDHEN and CDR2 SYDVKM. CDR3 amino acids: CATRIPSGRINEQFF. The CDR3 coding sequence is TGTGCCACCAGGATCCCCAGCGGGAGAATAAATGAGCAGTTCTTC.

This clonotype was counted many times. This sequence joins TRBV11-3 and TRBJ2-1; 9 nucleotides align to TRBD1. The germline V gene encodes CDR1 SGHNT and CDR2 YENEEA. Trimming took 3 bases from V and 10 from J; bases not matched to a gene: 13. This CDR3 contains 16 residues. The CDR3 loop reads CASSLSAGTGTYEQFF. CDR3 DNA sequence: TGTGCCAGCAGCTTGTCCGCCGGGACAGGGACTTACGAGCAGTTCTTC.